A single sample gave rise to the 5 T cell receptor beta chains below, sequenced in a study of T-cell memory formation after mild COVID-19 (TCRdb year 2021). The library was obtained by 5' RACE. TCRdb records Illumina NovaSeq 6000 as the sequencer. TCRdb passed the public sequencing reads through fastp at Q25 and MiXCR, retaining productive beta sequences. Rows merge per CDR3 protein into single entries with the most common DNA and genes. Counted in this sample were a few hundred thousand distinct CDR3 sequences; less than 25% of them appeared once. The biggest ten clones account for around 9% of the sample. Sequenced sample: PBMCs or a T cell subset sorted from them (not recorded which). The origin of the receptors is an adult woman who had mild COVID-19 (a few samples of this study predate the infection). The sample titles of this study are shuffled in the database, so cell type and time point are left out; the donor was told from shared clones.

This chain uses TRBV6-5 with TRBJ2-7, with D tentatively TRBD1 (5 bases). V was pared by 2 bases and J by 5 bases, with 10 bases between. CDR3 size: 13 residues. Per the germline V gene, CDR1 is MNHEY and CDR2 is SVGAGI. CDR3 bases: TGTGCCAGCAGTTACGGAAGGGGCCACGAGCAGTACTTC. Translation gives CASSYGRGHEQYF.

This clonotype was recorded at least ten times. For the CDR3, the DNA is TGCAGCGTTGAGCGGGTGACCTCCAATGAGCAGTTCTTC. This gives the protein CSVERVTSNEQFF. V and J are TRBV29-1 and TRBJ2-1; maybe TRBD2 (5 bases). Deletions cut 3 bases from V and 6 bases from J, with 12 bases between. CDR1 and CDR2 from the germline V gene are SQVTM and ANQGSEA. CDR3 length: 13 residues.

The chain carries TRBV20-1 and TRBJ2-3; 13 nucleotides agree with TRBD2. This CDR3 has 20 residues. V lost 3 bases, J lost 0 bases, and 15 bases stayed unmatched. Germline V gene sequence: CDR1 DFQATT, CDR2 SNEGSKA (reference sequence). The CDR3 DNA is TGCAGTGCTAGGTCCGGGACTAGCGGGGTGCGCGACGCTAGCACAGATACGCAGTATTTT. As protein: CSARSGTSGVRDASTDTQYF.

This clonotype was seen only a few times. The chain joins TRBV4-2 to TRBJ2-1; 9 bases are shared with TRBD2. Germline loops: CDR1 LGHNA, CDR2 YNFKEQ. This CDR3 has 16 amino acids. Trimming at V came to 1 base and at J to 4 bases, leaving 5 bases not matched to a gene. The CDR3 DNA is TGTGCCAGCAGCCAAGTAGCAGCGGGGGGATACAATGAGCAGTTCTTC. Protein: CASSQVAAGGYNEQFF.

The rearrangement links TRBV9 to TRBJ2-3; D possibly corresponds to TRBD2 (6 bases). The V gene's germline CDR1 is SGDLS and CDR2 YYNGEE. V lost 1 base and J 6 bases, leaving 12 bases between the germline ends. CDR3 length equals 14 residues. CDR3 protein: CASSVNGAGDTQYF. The CDR3 nucleotides read TGTGCCAGCAGCGTAAACGGGGCGGGGGATACGCAGTATTTT.